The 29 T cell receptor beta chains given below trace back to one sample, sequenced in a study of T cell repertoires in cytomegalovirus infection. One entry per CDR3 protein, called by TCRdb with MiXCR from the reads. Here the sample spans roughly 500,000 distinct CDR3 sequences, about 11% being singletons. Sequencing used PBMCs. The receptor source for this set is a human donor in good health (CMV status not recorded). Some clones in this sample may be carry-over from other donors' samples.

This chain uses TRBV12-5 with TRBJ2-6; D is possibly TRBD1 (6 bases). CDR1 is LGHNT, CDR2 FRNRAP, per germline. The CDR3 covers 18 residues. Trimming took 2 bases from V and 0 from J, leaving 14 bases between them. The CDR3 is CASGLLRDTSSGANVLTF. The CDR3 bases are TGTGCTAGTGGTTTGCTCCGGGACACGAGCTCTGGGGCCAACGTCCTGACTTTC.

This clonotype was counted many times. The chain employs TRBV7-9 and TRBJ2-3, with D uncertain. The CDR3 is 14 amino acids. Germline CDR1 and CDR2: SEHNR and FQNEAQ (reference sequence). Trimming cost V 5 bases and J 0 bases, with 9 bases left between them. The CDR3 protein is CASSLSASTDTQYF. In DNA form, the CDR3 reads TGTGCCAGCAGCCTTAGTGCCAGCACAGATACGCAGTATTTT.

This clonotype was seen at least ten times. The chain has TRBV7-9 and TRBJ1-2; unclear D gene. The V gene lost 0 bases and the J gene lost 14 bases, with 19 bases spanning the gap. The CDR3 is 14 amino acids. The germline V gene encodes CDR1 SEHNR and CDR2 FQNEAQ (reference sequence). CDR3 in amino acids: CASSLASGSLPETF. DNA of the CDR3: TGTGCCAGCAGCTTAGCGTCGGGCAGCCTACCTGAAACCTTC.

CDR3 in DNA: TGCAGTGCTAGAGATCTAGGCCTCCCATCGAACAATGAGCAGTACTTC. It codes for CSARDLGLPSNNEQYF. V and J are TRBV20-1 and TRBJ2-1; no firm D call. The last part of the DNA fits TRBJ2-7 better; the J call may be wrong. Germline loops: CDR1 DFQATT, CDR2 SNEGSKA (reference sequence). The CDR3 length is 16 residues.

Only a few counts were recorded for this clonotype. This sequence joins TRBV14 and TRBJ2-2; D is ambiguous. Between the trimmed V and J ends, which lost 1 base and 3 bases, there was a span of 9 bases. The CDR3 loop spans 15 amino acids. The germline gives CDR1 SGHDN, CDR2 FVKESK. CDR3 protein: CASSQAVGYTGELFF. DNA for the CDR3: TGTGCCAGCAGCCAAGCGGTCGGTTACACCGGGGAGCTGTTTTTT.

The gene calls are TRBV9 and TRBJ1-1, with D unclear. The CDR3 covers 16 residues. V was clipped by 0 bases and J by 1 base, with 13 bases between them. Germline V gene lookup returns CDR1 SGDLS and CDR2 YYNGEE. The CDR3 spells CASSVGPSPGNTEAFF. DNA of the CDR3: TGTGCCAGCAGCGTAGGTCCTAGTCCGGGGAACACTGAAGCTTTCTTT.

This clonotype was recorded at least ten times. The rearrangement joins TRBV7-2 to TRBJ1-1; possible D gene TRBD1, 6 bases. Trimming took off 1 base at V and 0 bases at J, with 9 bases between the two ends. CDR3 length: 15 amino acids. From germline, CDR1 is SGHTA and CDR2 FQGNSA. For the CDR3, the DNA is TGTGCCAGCAGCTTAGGGGGGCTGATGAACACTGAAGCTTTCTTT. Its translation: CASSLGGLMNTEAFF.

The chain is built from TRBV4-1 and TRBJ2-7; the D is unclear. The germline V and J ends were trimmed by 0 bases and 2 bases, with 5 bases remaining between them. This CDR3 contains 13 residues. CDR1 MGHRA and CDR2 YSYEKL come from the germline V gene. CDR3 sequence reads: CASSQERTYEQYF. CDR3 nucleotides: TGCGCCAGCAGCCAAGAAAGGACCTACGAGCAGTACTTC.

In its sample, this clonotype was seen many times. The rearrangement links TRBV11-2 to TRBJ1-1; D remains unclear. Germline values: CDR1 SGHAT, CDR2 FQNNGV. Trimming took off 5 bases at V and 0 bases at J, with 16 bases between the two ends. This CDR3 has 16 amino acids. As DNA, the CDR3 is TGTGCCAGCAGCACCCGACCGGGTGAGGTGAACACTGAAGCTTTCTTT. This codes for CASSTRPGEVNTEAFF.

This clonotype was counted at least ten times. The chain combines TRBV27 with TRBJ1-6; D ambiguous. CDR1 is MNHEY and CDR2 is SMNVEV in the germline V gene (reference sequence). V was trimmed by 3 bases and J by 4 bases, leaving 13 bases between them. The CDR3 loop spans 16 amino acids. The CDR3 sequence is CASSLGRSFYNSPLHF. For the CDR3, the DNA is TGTGCCAGCAGTTTGGGCAGGAGCTTTTATAATTCACCCCTCCACTTT.

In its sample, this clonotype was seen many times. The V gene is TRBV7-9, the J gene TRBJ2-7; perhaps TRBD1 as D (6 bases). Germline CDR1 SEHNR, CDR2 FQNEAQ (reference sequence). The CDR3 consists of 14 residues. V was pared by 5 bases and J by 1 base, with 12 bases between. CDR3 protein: CASSPRTASYEQYF. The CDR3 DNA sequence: TGTGCCAGCAGCCCCCGGACAGCATCCTACGAGCAGTACTTC.

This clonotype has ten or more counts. The CDR3 DNA reads TGTGCCATCAGTGGAGAACCGGTCATTGGGCAAGAGACCCAGTACTTC. This codes for CAISGEPVIGQETQYF. V usage is TRBV10-3 and J usage is TRBJ2-5; D call uncertain. Between the trimmed V and J ends, which lost 4 bases and 2 bases, there was a span of 17 bases. There are 16 residues in the CDR3. Germline CDR1 ENHRY, CDR2 SYGVKD.

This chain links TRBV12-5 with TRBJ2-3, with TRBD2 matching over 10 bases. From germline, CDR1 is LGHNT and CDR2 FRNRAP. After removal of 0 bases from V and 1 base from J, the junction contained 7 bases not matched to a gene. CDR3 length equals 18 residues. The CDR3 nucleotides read TGTGCTAGTGGTTTGGTAATCCTAGCGGGGGCGCGCACAGATACGCAGTATTTT. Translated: CASGLVILAGARTDTQYF.

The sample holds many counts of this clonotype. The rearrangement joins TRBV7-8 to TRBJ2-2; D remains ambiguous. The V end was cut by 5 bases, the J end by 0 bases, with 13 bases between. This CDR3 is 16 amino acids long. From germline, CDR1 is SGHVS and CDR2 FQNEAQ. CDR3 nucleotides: TGTGCCAGCAGCAATTTGGACGGTGCGAACACCGGGGAGCTGTTTTTT. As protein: CASSNLDGANTGELFF.

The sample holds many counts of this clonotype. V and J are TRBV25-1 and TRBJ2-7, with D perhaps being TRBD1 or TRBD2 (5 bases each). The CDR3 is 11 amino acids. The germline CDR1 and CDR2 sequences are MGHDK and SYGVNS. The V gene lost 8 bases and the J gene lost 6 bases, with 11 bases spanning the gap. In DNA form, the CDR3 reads TGTGCCAGCCATCTGGGGACCGAGCAGTACTTC. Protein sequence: CASHLGTEQYF.

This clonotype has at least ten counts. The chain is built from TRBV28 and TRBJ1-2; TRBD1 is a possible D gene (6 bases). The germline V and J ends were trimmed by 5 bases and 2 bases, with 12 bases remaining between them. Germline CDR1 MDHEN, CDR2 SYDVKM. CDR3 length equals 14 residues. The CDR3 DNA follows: TGTGCCAGCAGTCCCCAGGACAGAAACTATGGCTACACCTTC. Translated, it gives CASSPQDRNYGYTF.

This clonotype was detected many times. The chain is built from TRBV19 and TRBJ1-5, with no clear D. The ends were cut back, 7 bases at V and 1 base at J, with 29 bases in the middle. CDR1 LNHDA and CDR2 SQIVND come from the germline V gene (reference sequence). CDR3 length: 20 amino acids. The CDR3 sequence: CASNGESLIGYISSNQPQHF. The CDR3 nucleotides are TGTGCCAGTAATGGAGAGTCCCTTATCGGCTATATTTCCAGCAATCAGCCCCAGCATTTT.

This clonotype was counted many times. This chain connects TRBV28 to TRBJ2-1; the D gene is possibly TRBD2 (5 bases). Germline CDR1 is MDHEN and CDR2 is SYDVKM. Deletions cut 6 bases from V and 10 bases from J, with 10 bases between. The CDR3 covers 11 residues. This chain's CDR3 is CASRLRREQFF. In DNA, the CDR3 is TGTGCCAGCAGATTAAGGAGGGAGCAGTTCTTC.

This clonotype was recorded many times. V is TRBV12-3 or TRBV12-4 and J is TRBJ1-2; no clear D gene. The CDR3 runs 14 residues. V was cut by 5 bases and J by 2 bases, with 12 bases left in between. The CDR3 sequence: CASSLTAGNYGYTF. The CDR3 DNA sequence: TGTGCCAGCAGTCTGACGGCGGGAAACTATGGCTACACCTTC.

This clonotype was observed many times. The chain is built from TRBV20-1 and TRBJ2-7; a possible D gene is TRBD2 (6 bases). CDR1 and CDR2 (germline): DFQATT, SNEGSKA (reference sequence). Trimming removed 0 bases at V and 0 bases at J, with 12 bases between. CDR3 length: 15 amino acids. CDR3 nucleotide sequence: TGCAGTGCTAGAGATAGGGGACTTCTCTCCTACGAGCAGTACTTC. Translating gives CSARDRGLLSYEQYF.

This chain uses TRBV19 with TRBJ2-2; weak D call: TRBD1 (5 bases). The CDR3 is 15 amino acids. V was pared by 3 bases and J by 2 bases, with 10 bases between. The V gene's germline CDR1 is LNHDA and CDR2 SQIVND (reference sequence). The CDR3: CASSIRVDNTGELFF. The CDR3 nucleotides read TGTGCCAGTAGTATCAGGGTCGATAACACCGGGGAGCTGTTTTTT. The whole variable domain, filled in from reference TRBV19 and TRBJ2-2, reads DGGITQSPKYLFRKEGQNVTLSCEQNLNHDAMYWYRQDPGQGLRLIYYSQIVNDFQKGDIAEGYSVSREKKESFPLTVTSAQKNPTAFYLCASSIRVDNTGELFFGEGSRLTVL.

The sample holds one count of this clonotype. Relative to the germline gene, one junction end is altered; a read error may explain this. CDR3 nucleotide sequence: TGTGTCAGCAGCCTTTACACAGATACGCAGTATTTT. It translates to CVSSLYTDTQYF. The chain combines TRBV7-9 with TRBJ2-3, with D hard to call. Per the germline V gene, CDR1 is SEHNR and CDR2 is FQNEAQ (reference sequence). The CDR3 contains 12 residues.

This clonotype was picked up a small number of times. The DNA for the CDR3 is TGTGCCAGCAGGTCCCCGCCAGGGGCAAATACTGAAGCTTTCTTT. Translating it yields CASRSPPGANTEAFF. This chain connects TRBV6-6 to TRBJ1-1, with D possibly TRBD1 on 6 matching bases. This CDR3 region has 15 residues. The germline CDR1 and CDR2 sequences are MNHNY and SVGAGI (reference sequence). Trimming removed 6 bases at V and 5 bases at J, with 19 bases between.

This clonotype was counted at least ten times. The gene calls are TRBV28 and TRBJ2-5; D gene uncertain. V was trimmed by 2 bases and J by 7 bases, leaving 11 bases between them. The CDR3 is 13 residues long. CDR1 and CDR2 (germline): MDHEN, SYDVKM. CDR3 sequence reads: CASSLKAMRTQYF. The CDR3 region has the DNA TGTGCCAGCAGTTTAAAAGCAATGCGGACCCAGTACTTC.

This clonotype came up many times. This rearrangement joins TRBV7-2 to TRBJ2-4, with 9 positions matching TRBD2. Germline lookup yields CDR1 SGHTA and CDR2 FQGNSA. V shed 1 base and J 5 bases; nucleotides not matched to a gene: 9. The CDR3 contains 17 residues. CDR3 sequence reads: CASSLGWREGHENIQYF. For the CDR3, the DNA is TGTGCCAGCAGCTTAGGGTGGCGGGAGGGCCACGAAAACATTCAGTACTTC.

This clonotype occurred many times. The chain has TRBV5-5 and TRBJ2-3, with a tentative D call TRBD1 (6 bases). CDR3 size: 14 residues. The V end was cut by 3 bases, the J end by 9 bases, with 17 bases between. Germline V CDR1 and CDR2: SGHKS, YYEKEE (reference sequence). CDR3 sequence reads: CASSSKGVGTTQYF. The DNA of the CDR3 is TGTGCCAGCAGCTCGAAGGGGGTGGGGACAACGCAGTATTTT.

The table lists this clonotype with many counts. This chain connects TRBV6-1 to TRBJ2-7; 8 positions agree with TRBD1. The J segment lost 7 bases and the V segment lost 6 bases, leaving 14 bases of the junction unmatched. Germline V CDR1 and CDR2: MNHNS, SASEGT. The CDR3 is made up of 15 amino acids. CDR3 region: CASSRNPGQGWEQYF. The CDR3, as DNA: TGTGCCAGCAGCCGGAACCCTGGACAGGGCTGGGAGCAGTACTTC.

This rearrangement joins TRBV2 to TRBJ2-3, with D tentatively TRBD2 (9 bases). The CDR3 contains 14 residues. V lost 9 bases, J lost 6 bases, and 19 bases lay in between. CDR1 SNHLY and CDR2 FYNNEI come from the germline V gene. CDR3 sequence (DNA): TGTGCCAGTCGCAGGGGGCTAGCGGGGGATACGCAGTATTTT. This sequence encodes CASRRGLAGDTQYF.

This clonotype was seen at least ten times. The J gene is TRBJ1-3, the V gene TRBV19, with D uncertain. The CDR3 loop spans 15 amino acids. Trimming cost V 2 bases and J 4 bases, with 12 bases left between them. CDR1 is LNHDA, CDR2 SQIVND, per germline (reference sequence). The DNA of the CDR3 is TGTGCCAGTAGTATACGGTCGGTCGCGGGAAACACCATATATTTT. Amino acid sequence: CASSIRSVAGNTIYF. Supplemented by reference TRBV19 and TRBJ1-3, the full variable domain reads DGGITQSPKYLFRKEGQNVTLSCEQNLNHDAMYWYRQDPGQGLRLIYYSQIVNDFQKGDIAEGYSVSREKKESFPLTVTSAQKNPTAFYLCASSIRSVAGNTIYFGEGSWLTVV.